The sequence of this TCR beta chain was determined in a study of CD8+ T cells in alopecia areata (dated by TCRdb to between 2017 and 2018). In the study overall: The treated patients took part in an open-label pilot trial in which moderate-to-severe alopecia areata was treated with oral tofacitinib at 5 to 10 mg twice daily. Patients stayed on tofacitinib for 6 to 18 months and then had 6 months of follow-up off drug so that delayed response and recurrence could be assessed. High-throughput TCRbeta sequencing was used to examine T cell clonal expansion in alopecia areata in both the C3H/HeJ mouse model and human patients. Human TCRbeta sequencing covered scalp tissue and sorted CD4+ and CD8+ peripheral blood T cells from patchy and totalis/universalis alopecia areata patients and healthy controls. Patients on tofacitinib were biopsied at baseline and after 4 and 24 weeks of treatment, and several of the patients also had a later scalp biopsy. Scalp clonality was compared among normal scalp (n=4), patchy alopecia areata scalp (n=8), and alopecia totalis/universalis scalp (n=8). The RNA source kit depended on sample type: the PAXgene miRNA kit for fixed scalp, the miRNeasy kit for PBMCs, and the RNeasy kit for mouse skin. Amplification of TCRbeta CDR3 regions was done by immunoSEQ multiplex PCR using 35 Vbeta forward primers and 13 Jbeta reverse primers. General findings and caveats noted by the study authors: Unlike mouse skin, which is dominated by gammadelta T cells, normal human skin has resident alphabeta T cells that are also sequenced, and this complicates analysis of the scalp TCR repertoire. Compared with normal scalp, lesional scalp, particularly in alopecia totalis/universalis, had higher clonality and more expanded CD8+ clones, which suggests antigenic drive. Shared TCR sequences between patients were less evident than in mice, which may be partly attributable to HLA diversity in the patient population.

Of note for this clone: No antigen is known for it. No base quality information exists; no much larger clone differs at one position.

Lesional scalp punch biopsies and peripheral blood were obtained from alopecia areata patients. Human scalp biopsies were fixed immediately in PAXgene tissue containers. Preparation of the library involved the immunoSEQ multiplex PCR assay. For TCR sequencing, RNA was extracted from every sample and reverse transcribed into cDNA to serve as template. First-strand cDNA was synthesized using SuperScript III with a 2:1 mix of oligo-dT and random hexamers. A synthetic immune receptor repertoire was used to gauge amplification bias, and whatever bias remained was removed computationally. In the authors' own workflow: Raw reads were preprocessed to remove errors, and CDR3 was defined by IMGT conventions from the conserved cysteine to phenylalanine. Clonality was computed as 1 minus the Shannon entropy, with the entropy normalized by log2 of the number of productive unique TCRs. CD4 or CD8 identity of scalp clones was inferred by cross-referencing scalp TCRbeta sequences with sorted blood CD4 and CD8 repertoires. The source is immuneACCESS, and TCRdb retained only in-frame sequences with V and J called. Part of the clones is not carried over; for the studies checked, unresolved V genes explain less than half of this, and the remainder is unexplained. D and trimming come from the DNA, and the V and J calls and clone size come from that table. The sample data list about 15,000 clones, and more than 50% of these were observed just once. Roughly an eighth of the sample is held by the ten biggest clonotypes.

A distance of 7 bases separates the germline ends of V and J, which lose 3 bases and 7 bases respectively. From the cysteine through the phenylalanine, the CDR3 covers 12 amino acids. Only the CDR3 portion is preserved as DNA: 36 bases, with reading frame beginning at the first base. In the germline V gene, CDR1 corresponds to MNHNS and CDR2 to SASEGT. Sequencing used skin. The TCR sequence derives from a human donor with alopecia areata. The chain is assembled from TRBV6-1 and TRBJ2-1; the D gene assignment is ambiguous. In nucleotide form, the sequence is TGTGCCAGCAGTGAGAGCTGGAATGAGCAGTTCTTC. Its product reads: CASSESWNEQFF.